Listed here are 30 T cell receptor beta chains from one sample, sequenced in a study of T cell repertoires in cytomegalovirus infection. In TCRdb, the reads were re-called with MiXCR into one record per CDR3 protein. The data contain 100,000 to 150,000 distinct CDR3 sequences, 25% to 35% of them seen just once; the ten biggest clones take up approximately 59%. Their target antigens are unknown. This specimen was CD8+ T cells from cultured PBMCs, taken from culture after CMV antigen stimulation. The receptors originated from a human donor in good health (CMV status not recorded). Some clones in this sample may be carry-over from other donors' samples.

The rearrangement uses TRBV12-3 or TRBV12-4 and TRBJ2-2, with a weak D call TRBD2 (5 bases). The V end lost 7 bases, the J end lost 9 bases, and 12 bases lay between the germline ends. The CDR3 loop spans 12 amino acids. Written as DNA, the CDR3 is TGTGCCAGCACCCGTGGAGGTCGGGAGCTGTTTTTT. This sequence encodes CASTRGGRELFF.

The genes are TRBV7-6 and TRBJ2-7; unclear D gene. Germline CDR1 and CDR2: SGHVS and FNYEAQ. This CDR3 has 13 residues. Trimming stripped 5 bases from V and 3 bases from J, with 11 bases between. In nucleotides, the CDR3 is TGTGCCAGCAGCGATAGTAACGTCTACGAGCAGTACTTC. It yields the protein CASSDSNVYEQYF.

The chain is built from TRBV5-1 and TRBJ2-7; a weak D match, TRBD2 (5 bases). The CDR3 loop spans 13 amino acids. Germline-derived CDR1 and CDR2 are SGHRS and YFSETQ. Trimming left V 5 bases short and J 6 bases short, with 15 bases between. The CDR3 sequence: CASSILGGLEQYF. DNA of the CDR3: TGCGCCAGCAGTATACTGGGCGGGCTCGAGCAGTACTTC. The variable domain in full, with the rest retrieved from reference TRBV5-1 and TRBJ2-7, is KAGVTQTPRYLIKTRGQQVTLSCSPISGHRSVSWYQQTPGQGLQFLFEYFSETQRNKGNFPGRFSGRQFSNSRSEMNVSTLELGDSALYLCASSILGGLEQYFGPGTRLTVT.

The chain couples TRBV6-2 or TRBV6-3 to TRBJ1-1; no clear D gene. Germline CDR1 reads MNHEY; CDR2 reads SVGEGT. With 6 bases removed from V and 4 bases from J, the gap between germline ends came to 6 bases. The CDR3 spans 11 residues. CDR3 residues: CASSSPTEAFF. The CDR3 nucleotides are TGTGCCAGCAGCTCTCCCACTGAAGCTTTCTTT.

The rearrangement joins TRBV5-1 to TRBJ1-6; D is uncertain. This CDR3 spans 14 amino acids. V was clipped by 0 bases and J by 8 bases, with 9 bases between them. From germline, CDR1 is SGHRS and CDR2 YFSETQ. CDR3 nucleotides: TGCGCCAGCAGCTTGGTGGGCGAGTATTCACCCCTCCACTTT. Protein sequence: CASSLVGEYSPLHF.

The chain carries TRBV29-1 and TRBJ2-7; D is possibly TRBD1 or TRBD2 (7 bases each). CDR1 SQVTM and CDR2 ANQGSEA come from the germline V gene. This CDR3 is 12 amino acids long. The V and J ends lost 4 bases and 7 bases respectively, with 14 bases between them. Here the CDR3 reads CSVVTGEGEQYF. The CDR3 DNA is TGCAGCGTTGTAACAGGGGAGGGAGAGCAGTACTTC.

The table lists this clonotype with a few counts. The genes are TRBV10-3 and TRBJ2-7; no definite D call. V lost 4 bases and J 10 bases, leaving 14 bases between the germline ends. Germline CDR1 ENHRY, CDR2 SYGVKD. This CDR3 comprises 12 residues. CDR3 DNA: TGTGCCATCAGTGGCCCGGCAGGAAAACAGTACTTC. Translated: CAISGPAGKQYF.

This clonotype came up a few times. The CDR3 loop is CASSHLMSGGGPSTDTQYF. CDR3 nucleotide sequence: TGTGCCAGCAGCCACCTTATGAGCGGGGGGGGTCCTAGCACAGATACGCAGTATTTT. This rearrangement joins TRBV7-3 to TRBJ2-3, with 10 positions matching TRBD2. The V segment lost 5 bases and the J segment 0 bases; nucleotides outside the gene matches: 14. The CDR3 is made up of 19 amino acids. CDR1 is SGHTA, CDR2 FQGTGA, per germline.

The V and J genes are TRBV5-6 and TRBJ2-3; TRBD1 might be the D (5 bases). V lost 3 bases and J lost 3, with 11 bases in between. Germline-derived CDR1 and CDR2 are SGHDT and YYEEEE. CDR3 size: 14 residues. Here the CDR3 reads CASSYWTPTDTQYF. CDR3 DNA sequence: TGTGCCAGCAGCTACTGGACACCTACAGATACGCAGTATTTT.

The genes are TRBV3-1 and TRBJ2-3, with a possible D match to TRBD2 (5 bases). The V gene lost 5 bases and the J gene lost 2 bases, with 14 bases spanning the gap. The CDR3 has 15 amino acids. Germline V gene lookup returns CDR1 LGHDT and CDR2 YNNKEL (reference sequence). CDR3 DNA sequence: TGTGCCAGCAGCGATGGACTCGCCCTCACAGATACGCAGTATTTT. Translating gives CASSDGLALTDTQYF.

The V gene is TRBV5-5, the J gene TRBJ2-1; 12 nucleotides match TRBD2. From germline, CDR1 is SGHKS and CDR2 YYEKEE (reference sequence). CDR3 length equals 14 residues. V lost 3 bases to trimming and J lost 14 bases; unmatched junction nucleotides: 9. In nucleotides, the CDR3 is TGTGCCAGCAGCTGGAGACTAGCGGGGGCGAGCGAGTTCTTC. It encodes CASSWRLAGASEFF.

This chain joins TRBV6-2 or TRBV6-3 and TRBJ2-1; weak D call: TRBD2 (5 bases). CDR3 size: 13 residues. The V gene lost 4 bases and the J gene lost 3 bases, with 7 bases spanning the gap. Germline V lookup: CDR1 MNHEY, CDR2 SVGEGT. CDR3 nucleotide sequence: TGTGCCAGCAGTTCCGACTACTACAATGAGCAGTTCTTC. Protein product: CASSSDYYNEQFF.

This chain connects TRBV7-9 to TRBJ2-1; no firm D call. The CDR3 is made up of 15 amino acids. CDR1 and CDR2 from the germline V gene are SEHNR and FQNEAQ (reference sequence). V shed 1 base and J shed 8 bases, with 15 bases lying between them. CDR3 DNA: TGTGCCAGCAGCTTAGTAGGCCTCCTGGACGATGAGCAGTTCTTC. It codes for CASSLVGLLDDEQFF.

The chain joins TRBV28 to TRBJ2-5, with 10 bases aligning to TRBD2. V was clipped by 2 bases and J by 7 bases; unmatched bases: 10. In germline, CDR1 is MDHEN, CDR2 SYDVKM. This CDR3 has 16 residues. The CDR3 loop is CASSLDLAGAKGTQYF. The CDR3 DNA follows: TGTGCCAGCAGTTTAGATCTAGCGGGGGCCAAAGGGACCCAGTACTTC.

The chain employs TRBV7-2 and TRBJ2-7; 10 bases align to TRBD1. The CDR3 runs 14 residues. Trimming cost V 5 bases and J 4 bases; bases outside gene matches: 5. Germline V gene sequence: CDR1 SGHTA, CDR2 FQGNSA. CDR3 residues: CASSIGTGEYEQYF. The CDR3 DNA reads TGTGCCAGCAGCATCGGGACAGGGGAATACGAGCAGTACTTC.

This clonotype was recorded many times. The V gene is TRBV7-8, the J gene TRBJ2-7, with D maybe TRBD1 (6 bases). The CDR3 runs to 17 residues. Trimming pared 5 bases from V and 0 bases from J, leaving 20 bases between. CDR1 is SGHVS and CDR2 is FQNEAQ in the germline V gene. The chain's CDR3 is CASSHRVRGWPSYEQYF. CDR3 in DNA: TGTGCCAGCAGCCACAGGGTCCGGGGATGGCCCTCCTACGAGCAGTACTTC.

This clonotype was recorded many times. J is TRBJ2-6 and V is TRBV7-9; D is uncertain. The ends were cut back, 9 bases at V and 0 bases at J, with 12 bases in the middle. Germline CDR1 reads SEHNR; CDR2 reads FQNEAQ (reference sequence). The CDR3 is made up of 15 amino acids. The CDR3 DNA reads TGTGCCAGTCGTTACCCCGGCTCTGGGGCCAACGTCCTGACTTTC. It codes for CASRYPGSGANVLTF.

This rearrangement joins TRBV19 to TRBJ1-2; D is perhaps TRBD1 (5 bases). Trimming pared 4 bases from V and 2 bases from J, leaving 20 bases between. The germline V gene has CDR1 LNHDA and CDR2 SQIVND (reference sequence). This CDR3 contains 17 residues. CDR3: CASSTRTIPDSNYGYTF. CDR3 bases: TGTGCCAGTAGTACGAGGACAATCCCCGATTCGAACTATGGCTACACCTTC.

The CDR3 is CASSLQGSGQPQHF. In DNA, the CDR3 is TGCGCCAGCAGCCTACAGGGATCGGGACAGCCCCAGCATTTT. The V gene is TRBV4-1, the J gene TRBJ1-5; D may be TRBD1 (6 bases). V dropped 4 bases and J dropped 7 bases, with 14 bases sitting between them. There are 14 residues in the CDR3. Germline V lookup: CDR1 MGHRA, CDR2 YSYEKL.

V usage is TRBV5-8 and J usage is TRBJ2-7, with 9 bases aligning to TRBD1. This CDR3 is 14 amino acids long. Germline V CDR1 and CDR2: SGHTS, YDEGEE. V dropped 3 bases and J dropped 2; count of bases not matched to a gene: 3. The CDR3 DNA follows: TGTGCCAGCAGCTCCACAGGGGGCACCTACGAGCAGTACTTC. It specifies CASSSTGGTYEQYF.

The V and J genes are TRBV7-8 and TRBJ1-5; TRBD1 might be the D (5 bases). Germline V lookup: CDR1 SGHVS, CDR2 FQNEAQ. The V end was cut by 1 base, the J end by 4 bases, with 14 bases between. The CDR3 runs to 16 residues. CDR3 coding DNA: TGTGCCAGCAGCTTAGACGGAACCAGGGTAAATCAGCCCCAGCATTTT. This encodes CASSLDGTRVNQPQHF. Looking up the rest from reference TRBV7-8 and TRBJ1-5 gives the full variable domain: GAGVSQSPRYKVAKRGQDVALRCDPISGHVSLFWYQQALGQGPEFLTYFQNEAQLDKSGLPSDRFFAERPEGSVSTLKIQRTQQEDSAVYLCASSLDGTRVNQPQHFGDGTRLSIL.

V and J are TRBV20-1 and TRBJ2-1; 8 bases are shared with TRBD2. V gave up 0 bases and J gave up 7 bases; unmatched junction bases: 5. This CDR3 is built from 14 residues. The germline gives CDR1 DFQATT, CDR2 SNEGSKA (reference sequence). In DNA form, the CDR3 reads TGCAGTGCTAGAGATTGGGCTAGCGGGAATGAGCAGTTCTTC. Translated: CSARDWASGNEQFF.

The V gene is TRBV19, the J gene TRBJ2-3; TRBD2 might be the D (5 bases). Trimming took 5 bases from V and 1 from J, leaving 10 bases between them. This CDR3 has 14 amino acids. Germline V lookup: CDR1 LNHDA, CDR2 SQIVND (reference sequence). CDR3 sequence: CASSVLGGTDTQYF. CDR3 in DNA: TGTGCCAGTAGTGTTTTGGGAGGCACAGATACGCAGTATTTT.

J is TRBJ2-2 and V is TRBV11-2, with TRBD1 matching over 7 bases. This CDR3 contains 18 residues. With 0 bases clipped from V and 4 bases from J, the junction kept 11 bases outside the gene matches. The germline V gene encodes CDR1 SGHAT and CDR2 FQNNGV. In DNA form, the CDR3 reads TGTGCCAGCAGCTTAGACGGTTTCGGGACAGATATCACCGGGGAGCTGTTTTTT. Its protein product is CASSLDGFGTDITGELFF.

The rearrangement links TRBV24-1 to TRBJ1-5; D remains ambiguous. Germline lookup yields CDR1 KGHDR and CDR2 SFDVKD. V was pared by 5 bases and J by 8 bases, with 15 bases between. The CDR3 runs to 14 residues. The CDR3 sequence is CATSALGVWKPQHF. The CDR3, as DNA: TGTGCCACCAGTGCCCTTGGGGTGTGGAAGCCCCAGCATTTT.

This chain links TRBV28 with TRBJ1-4; no firm D call. This CDR3 is built from 16 residues. Germline CDR1 MDHEN, CDR2 SYDVKM. The V and J ends lost 7 bases and 3 bases respectively, with 18 bases between them. CDR3 in amino acids: CASMSLAASANEKLFF. The CDR3 DNA reads TGTGCCAGCATGAGCCTCGCGGCGTCGGCTAATGAAAAACTGTTTTTT.

There are a few counts of this clonotype. The V gene is TRBV7-8, the J gene TRBJ2-5; 7 bases agree with TRBD1. V gave up 3 bases and J gave up 2 bases; unmatched junction bases: 6. The CDR3 is 15 residues long. Germline V CDR1 and CDR2: SGHVS, FQNEAQ. CDR3 DNA sequence: TGTGCCAGCAGCTTGCCTGGGACAGAACAAGAGACCCAGTACTTC. Translation gives CASSLPGTEQETQYF.

This clonotype has just a few counts. V is TRBV6-6 and J is TRBJ1-3; D is perhaps TRBD1 (5 bases). Germline V gene lookup returns CDR1 MNHNY and CDR2 SVGAGI (reference sequence). V lost 6 bases and J lost 4, with 19 bases in between. The CDR3 covers 16 residues. CDR3 nucleotides: TGTGCCAGCAGCCTCGCCCCCGGGACCGAGGGAAACACCATATATTTT. Its translation is CASSLAPGTEGNTIYF.

This clonotype was seen only once. Here the CDR3 reads CATRTVLEQGATNEKLFF. The CDR3, as DNA: TGTGCCACCCGAACCGTCCTCGAACAGGGGGCAACTAATGAAAAACTGTTTTTT. V and J are TRBV15 and TRBJ1-4; 8 bases fit TRBD1. The junction had 14 bases not matched to a gene; V was cut back by 8 bases and J by 0 bases. CDR1 and CDR2 from the germline V gene are LNHNV and YYDKDF (reference sequence). This CDR3 has 18 amino acids. Together with reference TRBV15 and TRBJ1-4, the CDR3 gives the full variable domain: DAMVIQNPRYQVTQFGKPVTLSCSQTLNHNVMYWYQQKSSQAPKLLFHYYDKDFNNEADTPDNFQSRRPNTSFCFLDIRSPGLGDTAMYLCATRTVLEQGATNEKLFFGSGTQLSVL.

The chain links TRBV10-3 to TRBJ2-5, with a weak D call TRBD2 (6 bases). CDR3 length equals 12 residues. Germline V lookup: CDR1 ENHRY, CDR2 SYGVKD. Deletions cut 6 bases from V and 9 bases from J, with 14 bases between. In DNA form, the CDR3 reads TGTGCCATCAGCCTGACTAGTTATCCCCAGTACTTC. It is translated as CAISLTSYPQYF.